A single sample gave rise to the 29 T cell receptor beta chains below, sequenced in a study of identical twins. TCRdb redid the calling of the 5' RACE reads with MiXCR, one entry per CDR3 protein. The repertoire consists of about 190,000 distinct CDR3 sequences, with more than 15% occurring once and the leading ten covering 35% to 50%. These data also formed part of another study, on T cells expressing NK-cell markers.

Sequencing input: CD8+ T cells sorted from blood. The source is a woman aged 18-35 years in good health.

V is TRBV28 and J is TRBJ2-1; 7 bases are a match to TRBD2. This CDR3 contains 17 residues. The trim removed 3 bases at V and 2 bases at J, leaving 10 bases unmatched. The germline V gene encodes CDR1 MDHEN and CDR2 SYDVKM. The CDR3 nucleotides are TGTGCCAGCAGTTTTAGGCTTAGCGGGCTCACCTACAATGAGCAGTTCTTC. The encoded protein is CASSFRLSGLTYNEQFF.

The chain employs TRBV6-1 and TRBJ1-4; D gene uncertain. From germline, CDR1 is MNHNS and CDR2 SASEGT. The V end lost 7 bases, the J end lost 7 bases, and 16 bases lay between the germline ends. The CDR3 contains 14 residues. The CDR3 nucleotides read TGTGCCAGCACCACGGGGAGGGTGGGTGAAAAACTGTTTTTT. Protein product: CASTTGRVGEKLFF.

The table lists this clonotype with a few counts. V and J are TRBV4-3 and TRBJ2-7, with D maybe TRBD2 (6 bases). The CDR3 totals 15 residues. CDR1 is LGHNA and CDR2 is YSLEER in the germline V gene. V dropped 0 bases and J dropped 0 bases, with 9 bases sitting between them. The CDR3 nucleotides read TGCGCCAGCAGCCAAGAGGGACTGCCCTCCTACGAGCAGTACTTC. As protein: CASSQEGLPSYEQYF.

This clonotype was seen more than once but under ten times. This chain links TRBV6-6 with TRBJ1-2; no firm D call. CDR1 and CDR2 from the germline V gene are MNHNY and SVGAGI (reference sequence). V dropped 4 bases and J dropped 2 bases, with 8 bases sitting between them. There are 13 residues in the CDR3. The CDR3, as DNA: TGTGCCAGCAGTTCGCCCACGAACTATGGCTACACCTTC. Residues: CASSSPTNYGYTF.

There are a few counts of this clonotype. J is TRBJ1-1 and V is TRBV7-2; TRBD1 might be the D (6 bases). Germline V CDR1 and CDR2: SGHTA, FQGNSA. V was cut by 1 base and J by 7 bases, with 13 bases left in between. The CDR3 covers 14 residues. CDR3 in amino acids: CASSLEGGFVEAFF. In nucleotides, the CDR3 is TGTGCCAGCAGCTTAGAGGGGGGCTTCGTTGAAGCTTTCTTT.

This clonotype showed up just a few times. The chain couples TRBV11-1 to TRBJ2-3; 14 bases map to TRBD2. With V trimmed by 5 bases and J by 2 bases, 12 bases remained unmatched. The CDR3 totals 19 residues. Germline V lookup: CDR1 SGHAT, CDR2 FQDESV (reference sequence). The CDR3 sequence: CASSATSGRALGDTDTQYF. In DNA form, the CDR3 reads TGTGCCAGCAGCGCGACTAGCGGGAGGGCCTTGGGAGACACAGATACGCAGTATTTT.

The chain joins TRBV30 to TRBJ2-7; 7 bases agree with TRBD1. Losses at the gene ends were 7 bases for V and 4 bases for J; bases not matched to a gene: 7. Per the germline V gene, CDR1 is GTSNPN and CDR2 is SVGIG (reference sequence). The length of the CDR3 is 12 residues. The DNA for the CDR3 is TGTGCCTTCGACAGGGTCCCATACGAGCAGTACTTC. This encodes CAFDRVPYEQYF. The full variable domain, rest sourced from reference TRBV30 and TRBJ2-7, is SQTIHQWPATLVQPVGSPLSLECTVEGTSNPNLYWYRQAAGRGLQLLFYSVGIGQISSEVPQNLSASRPQDRQFILSSKKLLLSDSGFYLCAFDRVPYEQYFGPGTRLTVT.

This chain uses TRBV12-3 or TRBV12-4 with TRBJ2-7; 7 bases line up with TRBD1. The CDR3 consists of 14 residues. V was clipped by 6 bases and J by 4 bases; unmatched bases: 9. The CDR3 reads CASSEQGSGYEQYF. CDR3 nucleotides: TGTGCCAGCAGCGAACAGGGGTCGGGATACGAGCAGTACTTC.

There are a few counts of this clonotype. V gene TRBV9 combines with J gene TRBJ2-7, with TRBD2 as a possible D gene (5 bases). Trimming took off 2 bases at V and 7 bases at J, with 10 bases between the two ends. From germline, CDR1 is SGDLS and CDR2 YYNGEE. The CDR3 runs 12 residues. The CDR3 bases are TGTGCCAGCAGCGTCGGGAATTTGGAGCAGTACTTC. As protein: CASSVGNLEQYF.

This clonotype was seen a few times. This chain connects TRBV7-9 to TRBJ2-2, with D hard to call. V was clipped by 6 bases and J by 6 bases, with 8 bases between them. CDR3 size: 12 residues. The V gene's germline CDR1 is SEHNR and CDR2 FQNEAQ (reference sequence). DNA for the CDR3: TGTGCCAGCAGGAGCCCGGCCGGGGAGCTGTTTTTT. This encodes CASRSPAGELFF.

The chain carries TRBV6-5 and TRBJ1-1; the D is unclear. The ends were cut back, 7 bases at V and 4 bases at J, with 7 bases in the middle. The germline V gene has CDR1 MNHEY and CDR2 SVGAGI. This CDR3 contains 11 residues. The CDR3 DNA sequence: TGTGCCAGCAACAAGGGCACTGAAGCTTTCTTT. Amino acids: CASNKGTEAFF.

This chain links TRBV20-1 with TRBJ2-2; a possible D gene is TRBD1 (5 bases). The CDR3 loop spans 15 amino acids. Trimming took 4 bases from V and 3 from J, leaving 15 bases between them. Germline CDR1 is DFQATT and CDR2 is SNEGSKA (reference sequence). The CDR3 nucleotides are TGCAGTGCTATCAGAATGATAGGGGACACCGGGGAGCTGTTTTTT. Protein product: CSAIRMIGDTGELFF.

The chain couples TRBV6-5 to TRBJ2-1; D might be TRBD1 (6 bases). The CDR3 has 16 amino acids. CDR1 is MNHEY and CDR2 is SVGAGI in the germline V gene. Trimming cost V 4 bases and J 8 bases, with 21 bases left between them. The CDR3 spells CASSSVWAGEEDEQFF. The DNA of the CDR3 is TGTGCCAGCAGTTCGGTCTGGGCAGGGGAAGAAGATGAGCAGTTCTTC.

The chain has TRBV20-1 and TRBJ1-2; the D is unclear. In germline, CDR1 is DFQATT, CDR2 SNEGSKA (reference sequence). The CDR3 has 15 residues. The V gene lost 5 bases and the J gene lost 0 bases, with 16 bases spanning the gap. CDR3 nucleotides: TGCAGTGCTGAACCACCCGAGGTGCCTAACTATGGCTACACCTTC. Its protein is CSAEPPEVPNYGYTF.

This clonotype was detected only a few times. This sequence joins TRBV4-3 and TRBJ2-7, with a tentative D call TRBD2 (5 bases). Trimming stripped 0 bases from V and 3 bases from J, with 12 bases between. CDR3 length equals 15 residues. Germline values: CDR1 LGHNA, CDR2 YSLEER. CDR3 DNA: TGCGCCAGCAGCCAAGAGCGGTCGGACTTCTACGAGCAGTACTTC. This encodes CASSQERSDFYEQYF.

This clonotype was counted a few times. The chain carries TRBV4-2 and TRBJ2-1, with D possibly TRBD2 on 5 matching bases. The CDR3 length is 12 residues. CDR1 is LGHNA, CDR2 YNFKEQ, per germline. V was pared by 7 bases and J by 6 bases, with 10 bases between. The CDR3: CASTRGSNEQFF. The CDR3 DNA follows: TGTGCCAGCACCCGGGGAAGCAATGAGCAGTTCTTC.

This clonotype has a count of ten or more. This chain joins TRBV5-1 and TRBJ2-3; 8 bases line up with TRBD2. Losses at the gene ends were 2 bases for V and 1 base for J; bases not matched to a gene: 6. The CDR3 is made up of 16 amino acids. Germline V lookup: CDR1 SGHRS, CDR2 YFSETQ. Here the CDR3 reads CASSLTAGDRTDTQYF. The CDR3 DNA sequence: TGCGCCAGCAGCTTAACAGCGGGGGACCGCACAGATACGCAGTATTTT.

This chain joins TRBV11-2 and TRBJ1-1; TRBD1 matches 7 bases. Looked up from germline, CDR1 is SGHAT and CDR2 is FQNNGV. The CDR3 totals 14 residues. V trimming: 0 bases; J trimming: 7 bases; junction bases outside the gene matches: 5. CDR3 loop: CASSLDWAGGEAFF. CDR3 DNA: TGTGCCAGCAGCTTAGATTGGGCAGGGGGTGAAGCTTTCTTT.

This clonotype showed up many times. The rearrangement joins TRBV6-5 to TRBJ2-3; 12 bases align to TRBD2. V lost 4 bases, J lost 4 bases, and 6 bases stayed unmatched. Germline CDR1 reads MNHEY; CDR2 reads SVGAGI. The CDR3 covers 16 residues. CDR3: CASSSELAGGPDTQYF. The CDR3 DNA reads TGTGCCAGCAGTTCTGAACTAGCGGGAGGTCCAGATACGCAGTATTTT.

This clonotype appeared a few times. The junction does not match germline at one end; this may be a read error. This chain links TRBV7-9 with TRBJ2-4, with a possible D match to TRBD1 (6 bases). This CDR3 has 12 residues. Germline V CDR1 and CDR2: SEHNR, FQNEAQ (reference sequence). CDR3 region: CASSPSRDIQYF. DNA for the CDR3: TGTGCCAGCAGCCCTTCTCGGGACATACAGTACTTC.

This clonotype was counted between two and nine times. This chain joins TRBV15 and TRBJ2-1; D uncertain. V lost 5 bases and J 2 bases, leaving 10 bases between the germline ends. The CDR3 length is 14 residues. Germline V gene sequence: CDR1 LNHNV, CDR2 YYDKDF (reference sequence). CDR3 DNA: TGTGCCACCAGCGACGCAGGTCCCTACAATGAGCAGTTCTTC. It is translated as CATSDAGPYNEQFF.

Notes on this clonotype: One end of the junction does not line up with germline, which may come from a read error. The J gene is TRBJ2-1, the V gene TRBV3-1, with 9 bases matching TRBD2. The germline V gene has CDR1 LGHDT and CDR2 YNNKEL (reference sequence). The CDR3 contains 19 residues. CDR3 in DNA: TGTGCCTGCAGCAAGGTCGGGCTAGCGGGATTCAGGCCTCGTGATGAGCAGTTCTTC. This encodes CACSKVGLAGFRPRDEQFF.

This clonotype has more than one count but fewer than ten. The chain recombines TRBV13 with TRBJ1-3, with D uncertain. The CDR3 is made up of 12 amino acids. Germline CDR1 reads PRHDT; CDR2 reads FYEKMQ (reference sequence). V was cut by 4 bases and J by 8 bases, with 9 bases left in between. The CDR3 is CASSSGEDTIYF. The DNA for the CDR3 is TGTGCCAGCAGCTCGGGCGAGGACACCATATATTTT.

The genes are TRBV12-3 or TRBV12-4 and TRBJ1-1; D is undetermined. There are 13 residues in the CDR3. V shed 2 bases and J shed 6 bases, with 10 bases lying between them. CDR3 sequence (DNA): TGTGCCAGCAGTTTACGGGTAATTGCTGAAGCTTTCTTT. Translating it yields CASSLRVIAEAFF.

J is TRBJ2-1 and V is TRBV11-2; 13 bases map to TRBD2. The germline V gene has CDR1 SGHAT and CDR2 FQNNGV. V trimming: 5 bases; J trimming: 7 bases; junction bases outside the gene matches: 5. CDR3 length: 15 residues. CDR3: CASSPLAGGFNEQFF. The CDR3 coding sequence is TGTGCCAGCAGCCCACTAGCGGGAGGGTTTAATGAGCAGTTCTTC.

This rearrangement joins TRBV3-1 to TRBJ1-5, with 10 bases aligning to TRBD1. This CDR3 is 15 amino acids long. CDR1 LGHDT and CDR2 YNNKEL come from the germline V gene (reference sequence). The V gene end was trimmed by 11 bases and the J gene end by 2 bases; junction bases not matched to a gene: 9. The CDR3 nucleotides read TGTGCCTCCTGCCAGGGGACAGGGGGCAATCAGCCCCAGCATTTT. Translating it yields CASCQGTGGNQPQHF.

In its sample, this clonotype was seen once. The CDR3 bases are TGTGCCAGCAACCGAGCGGGAGGGCCCTCCTACGAGCAGTACTTC. Translation gives CASNRAGGPSYEQYF. The chain links TRBV5-4 to TRBJ2-7; 10 bases are shared with TRBD2. The germline CDR1 and CDR2 sequences are SGHNT and YYREEE (reference sequence). J was trimmed by 0 bases and V by 6 bases; bases with no gene match: 6. This CDR3 region has 15 residues.

This clonotype showed up just a few times. The rearrangement joins TRBV7-9 to TRBJ2-1, with D perhaps matching TRBD1 (5 bases). The germline V and J ends were trimmed by 7 bases and 6 bases, with 10 bases remaining between them. The CDR3 runs 12 residues. Germline CDR1 is SEHNR and CDR2 is FQNEAQ (reference sequence). CDR3 amino acids: CASTFDSNEQFF. For the CDR3, the DNA is TGTGCCAGCACCTTCGACAGCAATGAGCAGTTCTTC.

J is TRBJ2-6 and V is TRBV6-2 or TRBV6-3; 7 bases fit TRBD2. The CDR3 runs to 17 residues. Germline CDR1 is MNHEY and CDR2 is SVGEGT. Unmatched junction bases numbered 8, after V lost 2 bases and J lost 4 bases. CDR3 DNA sequence: TGTGCCAGCAGTTACCCGCGGGACTACTCCGGGGCCAACGTCCTGACTTTC. Its protein is CASSYPRDYSGANVLTF.